Shown below are 30 T cell receptor beta chains from a single sample sequenced in a study of cytotoxic CD8 clonotypes in ibrutinib-treated CLL. TCRdb's copy holds only in-frame clones and misses some; the assay was immunoSEQ multiplex PCR. The sample lists 11,000 or so clones, about 79% occurring once. Sequenced material: PBMCs, taken at disease progression, from a patient treated with ibrutinib. All receptors come from a human donor with chronic lymphocytic leukemia.

The J gene is TRBJ2-3, the V gene TRBV5-1; D is perhaps TRBD1 or TRBD2 (5 bases each). The CDR3 length is 13 residues. Germline V gene data show CDR1 as SGHRS and CDR2 as YFSETQ. Trimming pared 1 base from V and 6 bases from J, leaving 9 bases between. The CDR3 reads CASSLRWGDTQYF. As DNA, the CDR3 is TGCGCCAGCAGCTTGCGCTGGGGGGATACGCAGTATTTT.

The chain is built from TRBV5-6 and TRBJ2-5; D might be TRBD1 or TRBD2, each matching 5 bases. The CDR3 spans 15 residues. From germline, CDR1 is SGHDT and CDR2 YYEEEE. V shed 4 bases and J shed 1 base, with 14 bases lying between them. The CDR3 loop reads CASSPRDPFQETQYF. The CDR3 DNA follows: TGTGCCAGCAGCCCGAGGGACCCCTTCCAAGAGACCCAGTACTTC.

V and J are TRBV5-1 and TRBJ2-7, with 16 bases matching TRBD2. Losses at the gene ends were 4 bases for V and 6 bases for J; bases not matched to a gene: 10. This CDR3 comprises 17 residues. Germline lookup yields CDR1 SGHRS and CDR2 YFSETQ. DNA for the CDR3: TGCGCCAGCAGCACCGGGACTAGCGGGAGGGCCCTCCGCGAGCAGTACTTC. This encodes CASSTGTSGRALREQYF. Supplemented by reference TRBV5-1 and TRBJ2-7, the full variable domain reads KAGVTQTPRYLIKTRGQQVTLSCSPISGHRSVSWYQQTPGQGLQFLFEYFSETQRNKGNFPGRFSGRQFSNSRSEMNVSTLELGDSALYLCASSTGTSGRALREQYFGPGTRLTVT.

This chain joins TRBV7-9 and TRBJ2-7; 7 positions match TRBD1. The J segment lost 2 bases and the V segment lost 5 bases, leaving 9 bases of the junction unmatched. CDR1 SEHNR and CDR2 FQNEAQ come from the germline V gene (reference sequence). This CDR3 contains 15 residues. CDR3 in amino acids: CASSLQTGFAYEQYF. The CDR3, as DNA: TGTGCCAGCAGCCTACAGACAGGGTTCGCCTACGAGCAGTACTTC. The full variable domain, completed using reference TRBV7-9 and TRBJ2-7, is DTGVSQNPRHKITKRGQNVTFRCDPISEHNRLYWYRQTLGQGPEFLTYFQNEAQLEKSRLLSDRFSAERPKGSFSTLEIQRTEQGDSAMYLCASSLQTGFAYEQYFGPGTRLTVT.

In its sample, this clone was seen once. This sequence joins TRBV10-3 and TRBJ2-1; 8 nucleotides agree with TRBD2. Per germline, CDR1 ENHRY and CDR2 SYGVKD. This CDR3 contains 14 residues. The trim removed 8 bases at V and 7 bases at J, leaving 10 bases unmatched. This CDR3 reads CAILSGSAGNEQFF. The CDR3 DNA reads TGTGCCATCTTAAGCGGGAGCGCCGGAAATGAGCAGTTCTTC.

The rearrangement links TRBV7-8 to TRBJ1-4, with 8 bases fitting TRBD1. V lost 2 bases, J lost 3 bases, and 8 bases stayed unmatched. The CDR3 consists of 17 residues. The germline gives CDR1 SGHVS, CDR2 FQNEAQ. CDR3 DNA: TGTGCCAGCAGCTTACCGACAGGGGACGGGGCTAATGAAAAACTGTTTTTT. As protein: CASSLPTGDGANEKLFF.

This rearrangement joins TRBV27 to TRBJ2-3; TRBD2 matches 12 bases. This CDR3 is 15 amino acids long. J gave up 6 bases and V 5 bases, and 6 bases lay outside the gene matches. CDR1 is MNHEY and CDR2 is SMNVEV in the germline V gene (reference sequence). The CDR3 nucleotides read TGTGCCAGCAGTCCTTGGACTAGCGGGGAGGATACGCAGTATTTT. Protein: CASSPWTSGEDTQYF.

V usage is TRBV19 and J usage is TRBJ1-5, with TRBD1 matching over 10 bases. In germline, CDR1 is LNHDA, CDR2 SQIVND (reference sequence). The CDR3 has 15 residues. J gave up 3 bases and V 5 bases, and 4 bases lay outside the gene matches. The CDR3, as DNA: TGTGCCAGTAGTGGGACAGGGGTGCACAATCAGCCCCAGCATTTT. Its protein is CASSGTGVHNQPQHF.

The chain employs TRBV5-1 and TRBJ2-1, with 7 bases aligning to TRBD2. Looked up from germline, CDR1 is SGHRS and CDR2 is YFSETQ. V was clipped by 0 bases and J by 3 bases; unmatched bases: 6. The CDR3 extends over 16 amino acids. CDR3 in amino acids: CASSLDRLALYNEQFF. CDR3 nucleotide sequence: TGCGCCAGCAGCTTGGATAGACTAGCCCTCTACAATGAGCAGTTCTTC.

The rearrangement joins TRBV19 to TRBJ1-5; tentative D call: TRBD1 (5 bases). Germline V gives CDR1 LNHDA, CDR2 SQIVND (reference sequence). V dropped 6 bases and J dropped 3 bases, with 18 bases sitting between them. CDR3 length equals 16 residues. CDR3 coding DNA: TGTGCCAGTAGGGACAAGTACAGGCACTTCAATCAGCCCCAGCATTTT. Its translation: CASRDKYRHFNQPQHF.

This chain uses TRBV6-5 with TRBJ1-4; possibly TRBD1 for D (6 bases). CDR1 and CDR2 (germline): MNHEY, SVGAGI. CDR3 size: 14 residues. The V gene lost 5 bases and the J gene lost 0 bases, with 7 bases spanning the gap. CDR3 nucleotides: TGTGCCAGCAGTCGGACAGCAACTAATGAAAAACTGTTTTTT. The encoded protein is CASSRTATNEKLFF.

This chain joins TRBV6-9 and TRBJ1-3; D is uncertain. CDR1 is MNHGY and CDR2 is SVAAGI in the germline V gene. The CDR3 is 15 residues long. V lost 3 bases and J lost 0, with 9 bases in between. CDR3 coding DNA: TGTGCCAGCAGTTACTCTGAGAGCTCTGGAAACACCATATATTTT. Amino acid sequence: CASSYSESSGNTIYF.

The CDR3 sequence: CASSPPFLGLDQPQHF. CDR3 nucleotides: TGTGCCAGCTCACCCCCTTTTTTGGGGTTAGATCAGCCCCAGCATTTT. The chain recombines TRBV18 with TRBJ1-5; D is undetermined. Between the trimmed V and J ends, which lost 3 bases and 5 bases, there was a span of 17 bases. The CDR3 extends over 16 amino acids. The germline V gene has CDR1 KGHSH and CDR2 LQKENI.

The V gene is TRBV28, the J gene TRBJ1-1, with TRBD1 matching 10 bases. J lost 0 bases, V lost 1 base, and 5 bases had no gene match. CDR3 size: 17 residues. In germline, CDR1 is MDHEN, CDR2 SYDVKM. The CDR3 DNA reads as TGTGCCAGCAGTTTATTGGGGACAGGGGCCTTGAACACTGAAGCTTTCTTT. It encodes CASSLLGTGALNTEAFF.

The V and J genes are TRBV28 and TRBJ1-2, with D possibly TRBD1 on 6 matching bases. The CDR3 runs to 14 residues. Trimming cost V 2 bases and J 4 bases, with 11 bases left between them. CDR1 MDHEN and CDR2 SYDVKM come from the germline V gene. The CDR3 nucleotides are TGTGCCAGCAGTTTAGTCACAGGGAGCTATGGCTACACCTTC. This sequence encodes CASSLVTGSYGYTF.

This chain joins TRBV5-1 and TRBJ1-4, with a weak D call TRBD1 (5 bases). Germline V lookup: CDR1 SGHRS, CDR2 YFSETQ. V was trimmed by 5 bases and J by 0 bases, leaving 11 bases between them. This CDR3 has 15 residues. CDR3 nucleotides: TGCGCCAGCAGGACAGCTATCTCAACTAATGAAAAACTGTTTTTT. It is translated as CASRTAISTNEKLFF. Looking up the rest from reference TRBV5-1 and TRBJ1-4 gives the full variable domain: KAGVTQTPRYLIKTRGQQVTLSCSPISGHRSVSWYQQTPGQGLQFLFEYFSETQRNKGNFPGRFSGRQFSNSRSEMNVSTLELGDSALYLCASRTAISTNEKLFFGSGTQLSVL.

The chain joins TRBV5-1 to TRBJ2-1; TRBD1 aligns across 9 bases. J was trimmed by 9 bases and V by 4 bases; bases with no gene match: 8. The germline gives CDR1 SGHRS, CDR2 YFSETQ. The length of the CDR3 is 14 residues. CDR3 DNA: TGCGCCAGCAGCCCTGTACAGGGGGCATCTGAGCAGTTCTTC. It yields the protein CASSPVQGASEQFF.

This sequence joins TRBV5-1 and TRBJ2-1; TRBD1 matches 12 bases. The CDR3 consists of 14 residues. Germline lookup yields CDR1 SGHRS and CDR2 YFSETQ. Trimming removed 6 bases from V and 10 bases from J; junction bases left unmatched: 8. CDR3 in DNA: TGCGCCAGCATACGTGGGACAGGGGGCAACGAGCAGTTCTTC. This translates into CASIRGTGGNEQFF.

This chain joins TRBV2 and TRBJ2-6, with TRBD1 as a possible D gene (6 bases). The CDR3 covers 12 residues. Germline lookup yields CDR1 SNHLY and CDR2 FYNNEI. V was cut by 11 bases and J by 2 bases, with 7 bases left in between. The CDR3 sequence: CAGGAGANVLTF. CDR3 DNA sequence: TGTGCCGGGGGCGCTGGGGCCAACGTCCTGACTTTC.

The CDR3 sequence: CASGKGTENYGYTF. CDR3 DNA sequence: TGTGCCAGCGGAAAAGGGACAGAGAATTATGGCTACACCTTC. This chain joins TRBV7-8 and TRBJ1-2, with 7 bases aligning to TRBD1. Germline CDR1 is SGHVS and CDR2 is FQNEAQ. The V segment lost 8 bases and the J segment 5 bases; nucleotides outside the gene matches: 11. This CDR3 has 14 amino acids.

The V and J genes are TRBV7-3 and TRBJ2-3, with 10 bases identical to TRBD2. This CDR3 has 13 residues. Germline assignment: CDR1 SGHTA and CDR2 FQGTGA. The trim removed 5 bases at V and 8 bases at J, leaving 4 bases unmatched. In nucleotides, the CDR3 is TGTGCCAGCAGCAGCGGGGGGGCGAGTACGCAGTATTTT. As protein: CASSSGGASTQYF. The variable domain in full, with the rest retrieved from reference TRBV7-3 and TRBJ2-3, is GAGVSQTPSNKVTEKGKYVELRCDPISGHTALYWYRQSLGQGPEFLIYFQGTGAADDSGLPNDRFFAVRPEGSVSTLKIQRTERGDSAVYLCASSSGGASTQYFGPGTRLTVL.

The chain joins TRBV10-1 to TRBJ2-1; 7 bases agree with TRBD2. Germline-derived CDR1 and CDR2 are WNHNN and SYGVQD (reference sequence). CDR3 size: 16 residues. J gave up 0 bases and V 11 bases, and 13 bases lay outside the gene matches. The CDR3: CAGVGGPGSSYNEQFF. CDR3 DNA: TGCGCCGGGGTGGGAGGGCCGGGGAGCTCCTACAATGAGCAGTTCTTC.

CDR3 in DNA: TGTGCCAGCAGTTACGGGGGTTCCAAAAACATTCAGTACTTC. It codes for CASSYGGSKNIQYF. The rearrangement joins TRBV6-5 to TRBJ2-4; D assignment may be TRBD1 or TRBD2 (5 bases each). V lost 2 bases and J 2 bases, leaving 7 bases between the germline ends. From germline, CDR1 is MNHEY and CDR2 SVGAGI. The CDR3 contains 14 residues.

The chain carries TRBV5-1 and TRBJ2-3; D perhaps matches TRBD1 (6 bases). The CDR3 has 19 residues. CDR1 is SGHRS and CDR2 is YFSETQ in the germline V gene. Trimming shortened V by 0 bases and J by 0 bases, and 20 bases separated the two germline ends. Here the CDR3 DNA reads TGCGCCAGCAGCTTGGAGGGCCCCAGGGGATGGGGTAGCACAGATACGCAGTATTTT. Translated, it gives CASSLEGPRGWGSTDTQYF.

The rearrangement joins TRBV15 to TRBJ2-5, with D possibly TRBD1 on 6 matching bases. The germline V gene has CDR1 LNHNV and CDR2 YYDKDF (reference sequence). This CDR3 region has 15 residues. The ends were cut back, 0 bases at V and 0 bases at J, with 8 bases in the middle. CDR3 bases: TGTGCCACCAGCAGAGACAGGGGATACCAAGAGACCCAGTACTTC. As protein: CATSRDRGYQETQYF.

CDR3 DNA sequence: TGTGCCTGGAGTTCTCAGGGGCCCACACCCCAGCATTTT. It translates to CAWSSQGPTPQHF. The chain uses TRBV30 and TRBJ1-5; D is perhaps TRBD1 (6 bases). The CDR3 extends over 13 amino acids. Germline CDR1 is GTSNPN and CDR2 is SVGIG (reference sequence). The V end was cut by 2 bases, the J end by 10 bases, with 15 bases between.

V and J are TRBV19 and TRBJ1-3; D is uncertain. V lost 5 bases and J lost 4, with 9 bases in between. The germline V gene has CDR1 LNHDA and CDR2 SQIVND (reference sequence). The CDR3 runs to 13 residues. CDR3 sequence reads: CASSLGRGNTIYF. CDR3 sequence (DNA): TGTGCCAGTAGTCTCGGCAGGGGAAACACCATATATTTT.

In this sample, this clone turned up a few times. The V and J genes are TRBV30 and TRBJ2-7, with D perhaps assigned TRBD1 or TRBD2 (5 bases each). CDR1 GTSNPN and CDR2 SVGIG come from the germline V gene (reference sequence). The CDR3 contains 11 residues. The V gene lost 8 bases and the J gene lost 3 bases, with 11 bases spanning the gap. CDR3 sequence (DNA): TGTGCCACTTTTGGGGGCTACGAGCAGTACTTC. It encodes CATFGGYEQYF.

This clone was seen a few times. This chain connects TRBV28 to TRBJ2-3; D unresolved. Trimming removed 6 bases from V and 0 bases from J, with 7 bases in between. Germline V lookup: CDR1 MDHEN, CDR2 SYDVKM. The CDR3 has 13 residues. Written as DNA, the CDR3 is TGTGCCAGCAGCACACAGAGCACAGATACGCAGTATTTT. Protein: CASSTQSTDTQYF.

The rearrangement links TRBV28 to TRBJ2-7; TRBD1 matches 9 bases. Trimming removed 5 bases from V and 3 bases from J; junction bases left unmatched: 8. CDR3 length: 15 residues. Germline V gene sequence: CDR1 MDHEN, CDR2 SYDVKM. CDR3 sequence reads: CASSGRGQGYYEQYF. The DNA of the CDR3 is TGTGCCAGCAGTGGGCGGGGACAGGGATACTACGAGCAGTACTTC.